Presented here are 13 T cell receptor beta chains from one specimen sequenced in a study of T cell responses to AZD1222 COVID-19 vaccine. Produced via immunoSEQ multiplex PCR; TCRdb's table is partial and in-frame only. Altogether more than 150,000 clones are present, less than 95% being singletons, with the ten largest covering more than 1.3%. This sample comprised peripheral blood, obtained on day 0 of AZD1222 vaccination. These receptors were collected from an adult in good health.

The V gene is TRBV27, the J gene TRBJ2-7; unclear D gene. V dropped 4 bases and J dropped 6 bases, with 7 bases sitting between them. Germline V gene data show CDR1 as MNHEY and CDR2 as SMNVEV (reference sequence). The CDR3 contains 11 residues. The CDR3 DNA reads TGTGCCAGCAGTTACCTGTCCGAGCAGTACTTC. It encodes CASSYLSEQYF.

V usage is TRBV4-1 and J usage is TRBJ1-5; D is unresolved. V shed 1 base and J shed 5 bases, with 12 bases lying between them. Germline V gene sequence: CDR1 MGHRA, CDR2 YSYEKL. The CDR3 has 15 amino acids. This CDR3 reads CASSQGWVAYQPQHF. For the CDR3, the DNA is TGCGCCAGCAGCCAAGGGTGGGTCGCTTATCAGCCCCAGCATTTT.

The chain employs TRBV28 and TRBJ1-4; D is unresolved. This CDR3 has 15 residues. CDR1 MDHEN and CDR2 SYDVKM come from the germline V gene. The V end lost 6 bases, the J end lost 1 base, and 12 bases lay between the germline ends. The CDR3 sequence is CASRSRKITNEKLFF. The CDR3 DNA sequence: TGTGCCAGCAGGAGCCGAAAAATAACTAATGAAAAACTGTTTTTT.

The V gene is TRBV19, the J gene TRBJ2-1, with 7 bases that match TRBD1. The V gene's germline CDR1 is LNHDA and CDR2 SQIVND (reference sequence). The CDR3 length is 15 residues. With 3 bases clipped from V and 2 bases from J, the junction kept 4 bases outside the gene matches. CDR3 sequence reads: CASSIPGGPYNEQFF. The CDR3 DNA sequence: TGTGCCAGTAGTATCCCAGGGGGTCCCTACAATGAGCAGTTCTTC.

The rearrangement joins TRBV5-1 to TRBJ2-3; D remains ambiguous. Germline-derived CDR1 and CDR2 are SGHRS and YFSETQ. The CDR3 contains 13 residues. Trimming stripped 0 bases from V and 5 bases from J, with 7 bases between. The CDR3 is CASSLATVDTQYF. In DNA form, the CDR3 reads TGCGCCAGCAGCTTGGCCACCGTAGATACGCAGTATTTT.

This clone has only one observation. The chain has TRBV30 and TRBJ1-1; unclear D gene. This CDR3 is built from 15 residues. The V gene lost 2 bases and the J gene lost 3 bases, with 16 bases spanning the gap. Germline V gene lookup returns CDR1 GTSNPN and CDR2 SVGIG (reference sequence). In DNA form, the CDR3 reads TGTGCCTGGAGTACTCCGGTGACGGTAGACACTGAAGCTTTCTTT. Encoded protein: CAWSTPVTVDTEAFF.

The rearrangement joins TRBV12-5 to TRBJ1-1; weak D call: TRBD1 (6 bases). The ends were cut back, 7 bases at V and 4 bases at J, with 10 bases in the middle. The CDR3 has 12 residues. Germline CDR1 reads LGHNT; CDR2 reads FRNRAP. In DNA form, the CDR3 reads TGTGCTAGTGTCCTACAGGGCACTGAAGCTTTCTTT. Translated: CASVLQGTEAFF.

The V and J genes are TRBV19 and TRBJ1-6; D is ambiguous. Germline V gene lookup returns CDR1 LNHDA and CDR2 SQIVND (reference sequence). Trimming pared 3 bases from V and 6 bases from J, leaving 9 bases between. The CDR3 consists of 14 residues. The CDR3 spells CASSIAGSNSPLHF. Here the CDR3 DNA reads TGTGCCAGTAGTATTGCGGGCTCTAATTCACCCCTCCACTTT.

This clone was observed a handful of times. CDR3 residues: CSVDKVGNTEAFF. In DNA form, the CDR3 reads TGCAGCGTTGATAAGGTGGGGAACACTGAAGCTTTCTTT. The chain joins TRBV29-1 to TRBJ1-1; D gene ambiguous. V was pared by 3 bases and J by 1 base, with 9 bases between. Germline V gene sequence: CDR1 SQVTM, CDR2 ANQGSEA. CDR3 length equals 13 residues.

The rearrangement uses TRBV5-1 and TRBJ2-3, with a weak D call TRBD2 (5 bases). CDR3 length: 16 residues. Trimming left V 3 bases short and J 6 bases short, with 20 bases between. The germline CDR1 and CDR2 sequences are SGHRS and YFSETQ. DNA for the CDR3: TGCGCCAGCAGCTCGAGGTCACTAGGGATTACGGATACGCAGTATTTT. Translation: CASSSRSLGITDTQYF.

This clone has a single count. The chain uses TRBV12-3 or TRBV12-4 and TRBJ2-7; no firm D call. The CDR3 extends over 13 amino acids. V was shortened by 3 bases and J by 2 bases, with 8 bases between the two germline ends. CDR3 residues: CASSLSDTYEQYF. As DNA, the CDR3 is TGTGCCAGCAGTTTGAGCGATACCTACGAGCAGTACTTC.

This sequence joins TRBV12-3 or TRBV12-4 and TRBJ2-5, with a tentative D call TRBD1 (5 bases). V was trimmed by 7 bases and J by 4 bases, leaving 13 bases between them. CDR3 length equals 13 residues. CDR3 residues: CASTFDRSETQYF. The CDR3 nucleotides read TGTGCCAGCACCTTTGACAGATCAGAGACCCAGTACTTC.

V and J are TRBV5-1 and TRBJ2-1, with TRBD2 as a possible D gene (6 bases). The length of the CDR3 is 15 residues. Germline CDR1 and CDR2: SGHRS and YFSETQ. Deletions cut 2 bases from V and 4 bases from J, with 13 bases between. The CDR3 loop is CASSLEAAGYNEQFF. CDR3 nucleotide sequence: TGCGCCAGCAGCTTAGAGGCGGCGGGGTACAATGAGCAGTTCTTC.